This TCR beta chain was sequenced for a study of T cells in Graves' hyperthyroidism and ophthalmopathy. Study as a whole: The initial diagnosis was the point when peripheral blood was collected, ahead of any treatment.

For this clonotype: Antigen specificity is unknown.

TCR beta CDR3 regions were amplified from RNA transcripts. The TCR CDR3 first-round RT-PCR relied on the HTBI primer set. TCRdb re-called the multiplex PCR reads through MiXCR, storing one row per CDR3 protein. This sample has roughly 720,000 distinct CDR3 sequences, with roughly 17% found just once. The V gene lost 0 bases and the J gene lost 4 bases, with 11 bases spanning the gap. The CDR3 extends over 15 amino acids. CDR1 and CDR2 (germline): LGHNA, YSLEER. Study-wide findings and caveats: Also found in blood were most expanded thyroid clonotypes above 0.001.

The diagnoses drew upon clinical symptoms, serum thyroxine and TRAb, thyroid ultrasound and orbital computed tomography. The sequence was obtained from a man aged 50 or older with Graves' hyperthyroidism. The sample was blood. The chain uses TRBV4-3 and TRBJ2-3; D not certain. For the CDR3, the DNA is TGCGCCAGCAGCCAAGAGGACCGAAATCCAGATACGCAGTATTTT. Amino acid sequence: CASSQEDRNPDTQYF.